This TCR beta chain was observed in a study of blood T cell repertoires in COVID-19. Study background: Spain, Italy and the United States supplied samples that represented acute and convalescent COVID-19.

Participants spanned ages about 18 to 89 years and resided in about two dozen US areas. Donors of Cohort 3 who recovered were those that had two negative PCRs, clearance, or symptom resolution. The length of the CDR3 is 15 residues. The V end lost 6 bases, the J end lost 1 base, and 15 bases lay between the germline ends. Germline V lookup: CDR1 MNHEY, CDR2 SVGAGI. Per the original data handling: Amplification from reference gene primers served as the basis for estimated nucleated cell counts. Clones were read by immunoSEQ multiplex PCR, and TCRdb kept only the in-frame ones, dropping some. V and J calls and clone size are those listed in that table; D and trimming were worked out from the DNA. This table holds roughly 190,000 clones, 84% found once.

The V and J genes are TRBV6-5 and TRBJ2-5; perhaps TRBD1 as D (5 bases). The receptor was isolated from a woman in her 30s who had recovered from COVID-19. Sequencing was done on a sample of PBMCs or T cells enriched from blood (not recorded which). CDR3 protein: CASSLTSTAQETQYF. The CDR3 DNA sequence: TGTGCCAGCAGCTTAACCTCGACAGCCCAAGAGACCCAGTACTTC.